This T cell receptor beta chain is from a study of T cell responses to AZD1222 COVID-19 vaccine. Study-wide context: Second doses that came at about 4 or about 12 weeks were put together. General study findings and limits: Rises in breadth and depth of Spike-specific TCRs came after two AZD1222 doses. A mostly white British donor set with more females was recruited, and clonal diversity was possibly underestimated.

Repertoires were generated with immunoSEQ multiplex PCR, while TCRdb's copy carries only in-frame clones and drops some. The sample includes approximately 92,000 clones, around 84% of them seen just once. V trimming: 3 bases; J trimming: 7 bases; junction bases outside the gene matches: 10. Germline loops: CDR1 KGHSH, CDR2 LQKENI. This CDR3 spans 15 amino acids. In the case of this clone: Its target is unknown.

The source is an adult in good health. The chain recombines TRBV18 with TRBJ1-2; 8 nucleotides agree with TRBD1. Sequencing used peripheral blood, obtained on day 0 of AZD1222 vaccination. The CDR3 protein is CASSPAGQVPSGYTF. The CDR3 DNA is TGTGCCAGCTCACCGGCGGGACAGGTCCCAAGTGGCTACACCTTC.